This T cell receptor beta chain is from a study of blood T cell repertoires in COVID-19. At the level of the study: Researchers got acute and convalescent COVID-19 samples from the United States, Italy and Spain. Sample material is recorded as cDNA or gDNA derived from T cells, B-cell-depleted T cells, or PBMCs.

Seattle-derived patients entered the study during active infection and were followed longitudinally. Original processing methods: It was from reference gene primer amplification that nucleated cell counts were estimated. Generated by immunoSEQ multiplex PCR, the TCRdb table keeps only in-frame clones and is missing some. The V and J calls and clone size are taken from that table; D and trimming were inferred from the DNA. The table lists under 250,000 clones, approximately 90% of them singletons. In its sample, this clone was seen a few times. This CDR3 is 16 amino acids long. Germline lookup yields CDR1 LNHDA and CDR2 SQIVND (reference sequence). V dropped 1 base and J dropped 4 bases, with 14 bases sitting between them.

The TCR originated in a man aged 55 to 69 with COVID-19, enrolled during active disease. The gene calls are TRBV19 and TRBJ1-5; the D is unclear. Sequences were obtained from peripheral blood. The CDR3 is CASSIGSSRGNQPQHF. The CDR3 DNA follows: TGTGCCAGTAGTATAGGGAGCAGCCGCGGAAATCAGCCCCAGCATTTT.